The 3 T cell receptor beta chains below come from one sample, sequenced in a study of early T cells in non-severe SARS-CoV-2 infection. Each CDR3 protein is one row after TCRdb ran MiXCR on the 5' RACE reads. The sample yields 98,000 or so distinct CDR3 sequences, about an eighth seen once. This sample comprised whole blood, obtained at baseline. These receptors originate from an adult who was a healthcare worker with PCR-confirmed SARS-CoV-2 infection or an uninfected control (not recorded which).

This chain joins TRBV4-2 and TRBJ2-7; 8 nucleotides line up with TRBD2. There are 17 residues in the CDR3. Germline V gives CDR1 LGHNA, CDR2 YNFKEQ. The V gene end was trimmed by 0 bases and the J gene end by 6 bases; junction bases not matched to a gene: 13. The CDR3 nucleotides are TGTGCCAGCAGCCAAGAAGTCGGGGGGGCCTATATCGGCGAGCAGTACTTC. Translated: CASSQEVGGAYIGEQYF.

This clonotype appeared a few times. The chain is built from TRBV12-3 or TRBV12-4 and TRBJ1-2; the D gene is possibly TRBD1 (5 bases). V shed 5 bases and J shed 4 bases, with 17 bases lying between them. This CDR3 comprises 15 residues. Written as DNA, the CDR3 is TGTGCCAGCAGTCTGCGGGACCTTCTCTTCTATGGCTACACCTTC. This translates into CASSLRDLLFYGYTF.

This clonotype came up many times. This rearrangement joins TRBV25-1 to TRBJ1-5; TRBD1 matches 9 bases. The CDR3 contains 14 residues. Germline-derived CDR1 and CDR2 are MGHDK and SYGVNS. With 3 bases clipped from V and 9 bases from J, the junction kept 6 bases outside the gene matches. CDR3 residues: CASSDGTGYTPQHF. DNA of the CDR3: TGTGCCAGCAGTGACGGGACAGGGTATACGCCCCAGCATTTT.